Listed below are T cell receptor beta chains from one sample, sequenced in a study of control samples from healthy donors and cancer patients. Sequencing used immunoSEQ multiplex PCR; TCRdb keeps in-frame clones, though not all of them. The profile shows about 180,000 clones, more than 80% of them singletons. Sequencing input: blood. These receptors were obtained from a man younger than 40 in good health. CDR3s include the opening cysteine and the closing phenylalanine or tryptophan.

TRBV7-8,CASSSWTGPEYNSPLHF
TRBV20-1,CSASDYRDWKSSYNEQFF
TRBV7-3,CASSPRGSNEQYF
TRBV11-2,CASSLTGSGNTIYF
TRBV2,CASSEDRGYTF
TRBV5-1,CASSLWTGPDEQFF
TRBV5-8,CASSLLGGRDEKLFF
TRBV11-3,CASSLRGRPGNEQFF
TRBV16,CASSHGGGDGYTF
TRBV9,CASSLRFDSADTQYF
TRBV7-9,CASSLGRDRVDGYTF
TRBV28,CASSPRDLNEQYF